The sequence of this T cell receptor beta chain was determined in a study of human T cells and chemical hapten exposure. Per the germline V gene, CDR1 is MGHRA and CDR2 is YSYEKL. The CDR3 spans 15 residues. The ends were cut back, 4 bases at V and 6 bases at J, with 16 bases in the middle. TCRdb analysed the RACE reads with MiXCR anew, one entry per CDR3 protein. The table has roughly 39,000 distinct CDR3 sequences, more than 9.5% seen once. This clonotype has only a few counts. Documented time point: patch test 3, about 24 weeks after DPC sensitization. Treatment of the sample: therapeutic diphenylcyclopropenone sensitization with weekly scalp DPC. RNA extraction used unfractionated whole blood as the source of total RNA.

The chain has TRBV4-1 and TRBJ2-1, with no clear D. The sequencing used whole blood, collected in connection with sensitization to the hapten diphenylcyclopropenone (DPC). The sequence derives from a woman aged 40 to 50 with alopecia areata. Some clones in this sample may be carry-over from other donors' samples. This CDR3 reads CASSPLSGPSNEQFF. DNA of the CDR3: TGCGCCAGCAGCCCCCTTTCCGGGCCTTCCAATGAGCAGTTCTTC.